This T cell receptor (beta chain) was recorded in a study of regulatory T cells in long-lasting Graves disease. General study points: Persistent patients shared more public clonotypes (about 2,900) than new patients (approximately 1,000).

For this clonotype: Its specificity is unknown.

Combining iRepertoire HTBI primers with Arm-PCR of CDR3 regions, the authors built TCR beta libraries. TCRdb analysed the multiplex PCR reads with MiXCR anew, one entry per CDR3 protein. The repertoire holds 580,000 or so distinct CDR3 sequences, with about 16% as singletons. Time point defined: newly diagnosed GD, antithyroid drugs for less than 3 months. PBMC-extracted RNA yielded the TCR library. This sample also belongs to another study, concerning T cells in Graves' hyperthyroidism and ophthalmopathy. Per that paper: In blood, most of the thyroid clonotypes expanded above 0.001 were also present. Ophthalmopathy cases were set apart from stable hyperthyroidism by a 13 V-J model. For ophthalmopathy, model prediction preceded onset by a median roughly 5.9 months.

The sequencing here drew on peripheral blood mononuclear cells (PBMCs), taken at new diagnosis, from a patient treated with antithyroid drugs. The receptor was derived from a man younger than 35 with Graves disease.

The CDR3, as DNA: TGCGCCAGCAGCCGCGGCGGCCCCAGACAGAGCGGGGAGACCCAGTACTTC. Protein sequence: CASSRGGPRQSGETQYF. The J gene is TRBJ2-5, the V gene TRBV4-1; a weak D match, TRBD2 (6 bases). The CDR3 is 17 residues long. CDR1 MGHRA and CDR2 YSYEKL come from the germline V gene. V shed 4 bases and J shed 5 bases, with 23 bases lying between them.